The rows below give T cell receptor beta chains drawn from one sample of a study of blood T cell repertoires in COVID-19. The repertoire was sequenced with immunoSEQ multiplex PCR; TCRdb's copy has only in-frame clones and lacks some. The sample contains 350,000 to 450,000 clones, approximately 86% of which appear only once. The material sequenced was peripheral blood. These TCRs come from a human donor in a cohort sampled during active COVID-19. Both conserved end residues are part of each CDR3. Fields, in order: V gene, CDR3 length, J gene, clone size, D gene, CDR3 protein, CDR3 DNA. A D gene is named only where the DNA matches it firmly. Not all rows give a size; the values are once, few, many and, for expanded clones, a class.

TRBV5-1	15	TRBJ2-1	.	TRBD1	CASSLGDRDYNEQFF	TGCGCCAGCAGCTTGGGGGACAGAGACTACAATGAGCAGTTCTTC
TRBV2	16	TRBJ2-1	.	TRBD2	CASSAPSGSPGNEQFF	TGTGCCAGCAGTGCCCCCAGCGGGAGTCCTGGCAATGAGCAGTTCTTC
TRBV28	15	TRBJ1-1	.	TRBD1	CASSFTRTGQSWTFF	TGTGCCAGCAGTTTTACGAGGACAGGGCAAAGTTGGACTTTCTTT
TRBV4-2	19	TRBJ2-1	.	TRBD2	CASSQGLAGEDGSYNEQFF	TGTGCCAGCAGCCAAGGACTAGCGGGAGAGGATGGTTCCTACAATGAGCAGTTCTTC
TRBV13	15	TRBJ2-3	once	.	CASSSRPRGGDTQYF	TGTGCCAGCAGCTCCCGCCCAAGGGGGGGAGATACGCAGTATTTT
TRBV4-2	16	TRBJ2-3	.	.	CASSQYQGAGTDTQYF	TGTGCCAGCAGCCAATACCAGGGCGCGGGCACAGATACGCAGTATTTT
TRBV7-2	14	TRBJ1-5	.	.	CASSLFQVNQPQHF	TGTGCCAGCAGCTTATTCCAGGTCAATCAGCCCCAGCATTTT
TRBV4-1	15	TRBJ2-4	once	.	CASSLAGDLGNIQYF	TGCGCCAGCAGCCTCGCAGGGGACCTAGGAAACATTCAGTACTTC
TRBV10-3	14	TRBJ2-7	.	TRBD2	CAISLAGGFHEQYF	TGTGCCATCTCTCTGGCGGGAGGGTTCCACGAGCAGTACTTC
TRBV20-1	11	TRBJ2-7	.	TRBD1	CSASQGAEQYF	TGCAGTGCTAGTCAGGGGGCCGAGCAGTACTTC
TRBV5-4	15	TRBJ2-2	.	.	CASSLTRVGTGELFF	TGTGCCAGCAGCCTAACCAGGGTGGGCACCGGGGAGCTGTTTTTT
TRBV27	14	TRBJ1-5	.	.	CASSLSGEMQPQHF	TGTGCCAGCAGTTTATCCGGGGAGATGCAGCCCCAGCATTTT
TRBV5-4	17	TRBJ1-4	once	TRBD1	CASSLRAGGAVGEKLFF	TGTGCCAGCAGCTTGAGGGCAGGGGGCGCGGTTGGTGAAAAACTGTTTTTT
TRBV6-6	16	TRBJ2-7	once	.	CASSAPGTGDVYEQYF	TGTGCCAGCAGCGCCCCAGGAACAGGAGACGTCTACGAGCAGTACTTC
TRBV30	13	TRBJ2-5	.	TRBD1	CACTGVWEETQYF	TGTGCCTGCACAGGGGTCTGGGAAGAGACCCAGTACTTC